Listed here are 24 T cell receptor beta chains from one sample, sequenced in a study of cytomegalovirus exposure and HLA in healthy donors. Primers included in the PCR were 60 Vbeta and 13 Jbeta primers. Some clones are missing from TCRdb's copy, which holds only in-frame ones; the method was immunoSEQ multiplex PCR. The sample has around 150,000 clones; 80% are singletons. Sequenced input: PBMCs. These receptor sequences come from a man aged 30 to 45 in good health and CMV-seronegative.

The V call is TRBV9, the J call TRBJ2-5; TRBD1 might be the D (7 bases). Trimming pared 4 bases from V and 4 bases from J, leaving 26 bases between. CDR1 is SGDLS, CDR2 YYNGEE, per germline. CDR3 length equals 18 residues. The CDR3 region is CASSSGGITDGTVETQYF. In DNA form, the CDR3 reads TGTGCCAGCAGCTCAGGGGGGATCACAGACGGGACGGTAGAGACCCAGTACTTC.

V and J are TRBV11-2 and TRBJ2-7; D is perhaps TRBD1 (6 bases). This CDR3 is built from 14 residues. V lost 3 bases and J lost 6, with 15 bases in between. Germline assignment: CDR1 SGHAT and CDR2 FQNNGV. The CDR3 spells CASSFSAQGAEQYF. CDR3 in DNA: TGTGCCAGCAGCTTTAGCGCACAGGGAGCCGAGCAGTACTTC.

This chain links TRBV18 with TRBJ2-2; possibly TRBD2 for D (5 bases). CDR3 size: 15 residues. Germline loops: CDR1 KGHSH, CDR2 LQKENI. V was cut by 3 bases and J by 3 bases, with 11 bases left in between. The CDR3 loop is CASSPLPRDTGELFF. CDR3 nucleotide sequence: TGTGCCAGCTCACCCCTCCCGAGGGACACCGGGGAGCTGTTTTTT. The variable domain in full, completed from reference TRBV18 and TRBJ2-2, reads NAGVMQNPRHLVRRRGQEARLRCSPMKGHSHVYWYRQLPEEGLKFMVYLQKENIIDESGMPKERFSAEFPKEGPSILRIQQVVRGDSAAYFCASSPLPRDTGELFFGEGSRLTVL.

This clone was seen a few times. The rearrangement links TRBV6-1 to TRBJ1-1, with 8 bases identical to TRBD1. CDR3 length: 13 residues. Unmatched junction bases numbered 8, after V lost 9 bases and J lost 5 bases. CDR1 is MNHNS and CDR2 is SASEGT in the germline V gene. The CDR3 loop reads CASFTGGVTEAFF. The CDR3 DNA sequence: TGTGCCAGTTTTACAGGGGGAGTTACTGAAGCTTTCTTT.

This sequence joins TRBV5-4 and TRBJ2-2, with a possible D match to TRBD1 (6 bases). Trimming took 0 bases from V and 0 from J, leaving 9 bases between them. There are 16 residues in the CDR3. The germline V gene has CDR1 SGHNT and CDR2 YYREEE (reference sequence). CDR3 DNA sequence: TGTGCCAGCAGCTTGGGAGGGGGAGCGAACACCGGGGAGCTGTTTTTT. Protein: CASSLGGGANTGELFF.

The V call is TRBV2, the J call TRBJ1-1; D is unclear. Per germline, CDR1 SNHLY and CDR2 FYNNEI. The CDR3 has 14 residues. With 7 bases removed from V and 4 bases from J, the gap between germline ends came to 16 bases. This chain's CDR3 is CASTFRGEGTEAFF. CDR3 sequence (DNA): TGTGCCAGCACCTTCCGGGGAGAGGGCACTGAAGCTTTCTTT.

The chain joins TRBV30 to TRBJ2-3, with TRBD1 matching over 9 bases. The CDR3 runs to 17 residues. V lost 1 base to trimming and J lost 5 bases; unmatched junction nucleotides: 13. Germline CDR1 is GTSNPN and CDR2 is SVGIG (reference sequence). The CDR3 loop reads CAWSAYPTGGSGDTQYF. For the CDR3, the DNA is TGTGCCTGGAGTGCCTATCCGACAGGGGGTAGCGGAGATACGCAGTATTTT. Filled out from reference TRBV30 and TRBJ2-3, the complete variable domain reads SQTIHQWPATLVQPVGSPLSLECTVEGTSNPNLYWYRQAAGRGLQLLFYSVGIGQISSEVPQNLSASRPQDRQFILSSKKLLLSDSGFYLCAWSAYPTGGSGDTQYFGPGTRLTVL.

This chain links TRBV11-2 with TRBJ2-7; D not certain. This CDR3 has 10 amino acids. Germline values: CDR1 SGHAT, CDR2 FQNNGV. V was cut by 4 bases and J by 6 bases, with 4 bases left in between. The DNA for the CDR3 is TGTGCCAGCAGCTCCCTCGAGCAGTACTTC. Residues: CASSSLEQYF.

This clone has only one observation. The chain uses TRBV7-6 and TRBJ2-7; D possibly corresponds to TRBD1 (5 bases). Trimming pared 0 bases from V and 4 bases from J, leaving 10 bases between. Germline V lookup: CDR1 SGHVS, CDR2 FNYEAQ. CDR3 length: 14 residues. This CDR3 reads CASSLADQGYEQYF. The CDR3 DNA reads TGTGCCAGCAGCTTAGCCGACCAGGGTTACGAGCAGTACTTC.

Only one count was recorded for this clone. This chain's CDR3 is CASSPATNEKLFF. CDR3 nucleotide sequence: TGTGCCAGCAGTCCGGCAACTAATGAAAAACTGTTTTTT. This chain joins TRBV7-9 and TRBJ1-4; no clear D gene. This CDR3 is 13 amino acids long. Per germline, CDR1 SEHNR and CDR2 FQNEAQ (reference sequence). The germline V and J ends were trimmed by 6 bases and 0 bases, with 5 bases remaining between them.

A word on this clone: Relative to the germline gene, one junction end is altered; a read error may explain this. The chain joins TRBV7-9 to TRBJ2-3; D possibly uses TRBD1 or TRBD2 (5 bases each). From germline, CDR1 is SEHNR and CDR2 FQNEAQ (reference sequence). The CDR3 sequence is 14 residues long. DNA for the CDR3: TGTTCCAGCAGCTTAGAGGGGTCCACAGATACGCAGTATTTT. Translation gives CSSSLEGSTDTQYF.

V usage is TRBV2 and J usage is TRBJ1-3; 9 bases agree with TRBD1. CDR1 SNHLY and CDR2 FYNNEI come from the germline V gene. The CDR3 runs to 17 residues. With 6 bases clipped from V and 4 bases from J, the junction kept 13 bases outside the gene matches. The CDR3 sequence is CASSLEDRGRRGNTIYF. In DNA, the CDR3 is TGTGCCAGCAGCCTAGAGGACAGGGGTAGGAGAGGAAACACCATATATTTT.

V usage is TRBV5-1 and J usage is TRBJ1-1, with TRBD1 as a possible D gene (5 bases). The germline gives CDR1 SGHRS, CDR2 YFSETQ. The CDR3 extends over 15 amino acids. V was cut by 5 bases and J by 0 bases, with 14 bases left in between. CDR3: CASSPRVSMNTEAFF. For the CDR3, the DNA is TGCGCCAGCAGTCCCAGGGTTTCTATGAACACTGAAGCTTTCTTT.

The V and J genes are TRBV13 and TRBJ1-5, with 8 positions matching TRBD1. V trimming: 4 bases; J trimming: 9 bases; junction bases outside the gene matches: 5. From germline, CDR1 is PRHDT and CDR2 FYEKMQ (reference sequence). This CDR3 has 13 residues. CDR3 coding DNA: TGTGCCAGCAGCTCTGGACAGGGAGGGCCCCAGCATTTT. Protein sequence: CASSSGQGGPQHF.

CDR3 in DNA: TGTGCCAGCAGCTTCGGGGGGCGGGACAATGAGCAGTTCTTC. As protein: CASSFGGRDNEQFF. The chain combines TRBV7-8 with TRBJ2-1, with a tentative D call TRBD2 (7 bases). Trimming cost V 3 bases and J 5 bases, with 11 bases left between them. CDR3 size: 14 residues. CDR1 is SGHVS, CDR2 FQNEAQ, per germline.

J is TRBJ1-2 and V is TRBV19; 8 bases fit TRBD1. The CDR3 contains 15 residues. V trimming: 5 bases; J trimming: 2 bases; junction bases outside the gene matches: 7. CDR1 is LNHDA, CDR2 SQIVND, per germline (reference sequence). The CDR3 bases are TGTGCCAGTAGTCTTCCGGACAGGGTCAACTATGGCTACACCTTC. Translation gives CASSLPDRVNYGYTF.

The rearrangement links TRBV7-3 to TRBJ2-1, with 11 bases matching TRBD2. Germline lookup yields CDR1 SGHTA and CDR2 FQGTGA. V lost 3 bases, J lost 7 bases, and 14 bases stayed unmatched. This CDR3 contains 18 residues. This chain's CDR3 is CASSFGGLLAGEHNEQFF. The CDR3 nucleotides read TGTGCCAGCAGCTTCGGGGGCTTACTAGCGGGGGAACATAATGAGCAGTTCTTC.

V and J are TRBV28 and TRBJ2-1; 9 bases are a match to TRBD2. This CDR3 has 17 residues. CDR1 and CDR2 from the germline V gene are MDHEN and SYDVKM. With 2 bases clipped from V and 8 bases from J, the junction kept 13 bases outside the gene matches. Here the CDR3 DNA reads TGTGCCAGCAGTTTACTAGCGGGACAAACCTTCCGGGATGAGCAGTTCTTC. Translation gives CASSLLAGQTFRDEQFF.

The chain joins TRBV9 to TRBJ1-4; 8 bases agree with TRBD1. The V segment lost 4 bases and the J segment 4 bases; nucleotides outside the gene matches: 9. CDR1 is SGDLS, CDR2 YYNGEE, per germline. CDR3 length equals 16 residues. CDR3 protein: CASSPTQGAGNEKLFF. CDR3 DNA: TGTGCCAGCAGCCCAACGCAGGGGGCAGGTAATGAAAAACTGTTTTTT.

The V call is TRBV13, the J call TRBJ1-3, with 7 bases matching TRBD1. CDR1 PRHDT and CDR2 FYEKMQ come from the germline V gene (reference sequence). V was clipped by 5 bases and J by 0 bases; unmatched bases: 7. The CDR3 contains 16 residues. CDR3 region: CASSPDRANSGNTIYF. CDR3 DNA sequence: TGTGCCAGCAGCCCCGACAGGGCGAACTCTGGAAACACCATATATTTT.

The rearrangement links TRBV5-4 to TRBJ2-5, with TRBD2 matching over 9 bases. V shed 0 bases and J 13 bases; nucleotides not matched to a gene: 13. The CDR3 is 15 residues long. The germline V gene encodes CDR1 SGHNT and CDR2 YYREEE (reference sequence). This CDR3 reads CASSLGGRANGPRYF. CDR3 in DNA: TGTGCCAGCAGCTTGGGCGGGAGGGCAAATGGTCCGAGGTACTTC.

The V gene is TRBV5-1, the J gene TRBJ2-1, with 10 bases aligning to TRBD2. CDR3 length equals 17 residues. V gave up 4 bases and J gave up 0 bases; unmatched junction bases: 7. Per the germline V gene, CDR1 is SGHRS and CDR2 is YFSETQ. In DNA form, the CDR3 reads TGCGCCAGCAGCCCCGGACTAGCGGTACGCTCCTACAATGAGCAGTTCTTC. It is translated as CASSPGLAVRSYNEQFF.

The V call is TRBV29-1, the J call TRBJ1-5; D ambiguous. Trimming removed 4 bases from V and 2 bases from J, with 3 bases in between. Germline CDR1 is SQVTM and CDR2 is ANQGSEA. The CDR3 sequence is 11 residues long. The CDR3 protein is CSVAGNQPQHF. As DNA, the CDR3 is TGCAGCGTTGCCGGCAATCAGCCCCAGCATTTT. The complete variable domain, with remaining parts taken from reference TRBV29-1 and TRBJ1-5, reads SAVISQKPSRDICQRGTSLTIQCQVDSQVTMMFWYRQQPGQSLTLIATANQGSEATYESGFVIDKFPISRPNLTFSTLTVSNMSPEDSSIYLCSVAGNQPQHFGDGTRLSIL.

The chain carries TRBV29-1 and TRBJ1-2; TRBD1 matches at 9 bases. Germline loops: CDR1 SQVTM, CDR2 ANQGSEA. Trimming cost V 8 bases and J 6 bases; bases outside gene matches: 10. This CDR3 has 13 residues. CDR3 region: CSTYLQGADGYTF. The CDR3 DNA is TGCAGCACTTACCTACAGGGGGCTGATGGCTACACCTTC.